This TCR beta chain was recorded in a study of cytomegalovirus exposure and HLA in healthy donors. Overall study: Earlier sequencing of some 170 million T cells yielded under 120 million unique TCR beta sequences.

As regards this clone: No antigen is known for it.

Vbeta (60) and Jbeta (13) primers were used in the PCR. Libraries were prepared by immunoSEQ multiplex PCR; TCRdb keeps only in-frame clonotypes and omits some of them. The repertoire includes about 170,000 clones, about 80% of them detected once, and about 1.6% sits in the top ten. Germline V gene lookup returns CDR1 SGHDT and CDR2 YYEEEE. CDR3 length equals 14 residues. V was clipped by 3 bases and J by 5 bases, with 14 bases between them. Study observations and caveats: Roughly even sequencing depth across donors was the assumption behind the presence/absence analyses.

This clonotype was obtained from a girl aged 10-17 years in good health and CMV-seropositive. V and J are TRBV5-6 and TRBJ1-2, with D unclear. Sequenced sample: PBMCs. CDR3 coding DNA: TGTGCCAGCAGCTCTATCGGGATCAATTATGGCTACACCTTC. This sequence encodes CASSSIGINYGYTF.